This entry lists 28 T cell receptor beta chains sequenced from one sample in a study of shared clonotypes between healthy human individuals. The repertoire was sequenced with immunoSEQ multiplex PCR; TCRdb's copy has only in-frame clones and lacks some. Here the sample spans under 2.5 million clones, about nine tenths being singletons. Sample: naive CD4+ T cells from PBMCs. Stated subset: CD45RA+ positively selected. The receptors stem from a young man in good health. Some clones in this sample may be carry-over from other donors' samples.

The genes are TRBV2 and TRBJ2-7; no firm D call. Per the germline V gene, CDR1 is SNHLY and CDR2 is FYNNEI. The CDR3 consists of 15 residues. The V and J ends lost 7 bases and 4 bases respectively, with 20 bases between them. CDR3 residues: CASTPTEAEMYEQYF. The CDR3 region has the DNA TGTGCCAGCACCCCGACCGAAGCCGAAATGTACGAGCAGTACTTC.

This clone has just one count. The CDR3 nucleotides are TGTGCCAGCACCGACCCTAGCTATGGCTACACCTTC. Translating gives CASTDPSYGYTF. The rearrangement uses TRBV28 and TRBJ1-2, with unresolved D. Germline V lookup: CDR1 MDHEN, CDR2 SYDVKM. The CDR3 is 12 amino acids. V was cut by 7 bases and J by 4 bases, with 10 bases left in between.

CDR3 sequence (DNA): TGTGCCAGCAGTTACACGGCGGGGGCCGGGGCTTTCTTT. Translation: CASSYTAGAGAFF. This chain links TRBV6-5 with TRBJ1-1; D may be TRBD1 (6 bases). Germline CDR1 MNHEY, CDR2 SVGAGI. The CDR3 length is 13 residues. With 2 bases removed from V and 11 bases from J, the gap between germline ends came to 15 bases.

The chain combines TRBV5-1 with TRBJ2-7; TRBD1 aligns across 8 bases. Germline V gene data show CDR1 as SGHRS and CDR2 as YFSETQ. The CDR3 totals 16 residues. V trimming: 2 bases; J trimming: 8 bases; junction bases outside the gene matches: 15. CDR3 sequence reads: CASSLEPGGVGKKQYF. DNA for the CDR3: TGCGCCAGCAGCTTAGAGCCAGGGGGCGTAGGCAAGAAGCAGTACTTC. Based on the CDR3 plus reference TRBV5-1 and TRBJ2-7, the full variable domain is KAGVTQTPRYLIKTRGQQVTLSCSPISGHRSVSWYQQTPGQGLQFLFEYFSETQRNKGNFPGRFSGRQFSNSRSEMNVSTLELGDSALYLCASSLEPGGVGKKQYFGPGTRLTVT.

The J gene is TRBJ1-4, the V gene TRBV9; 9 nucleotides align to TRBD1. Per the germline V gene, CDR1 is SGDLS and CDR2 is YYNGEE. The CDR3 extends over 15 amino acids. The trim removed 4 bases at V and 7 bases at J, leaving 8 bases unmatched. Here the CDR3 DNA reads TGTGCCAGCAGCTCCCGGACAGGGGTTCCTGAAAAACTGTTTTTT. Its protein is CASSSRTGVPEKLFF.

V gene TRBV28 combines with J gene TRBJ2-6, with unresolved D. V gave up 5 bases and J gave up 3 bases, with 11 bases separating them. The CDR3 runs to 15 residues. Germline V gene lookup returns CDR1 MDHEN and CDR2 SYDVKM. In DNA form, the CDR3 reads TGTGCCAGCAGTGGGTCGACTCTTGGGGCCAACGTCCTGACTTTC. It specifies CASSGSTLGANVLTF. The variable domain in full, completed from reference TRBV28 and TRBJ2-6, reads DVKVTQSSRYLVKRTGEKVFLECVQDMDHENMFWYRQDPGLGLRLIYFSYDVKMKEKGDIPEGYSVSREKKERFSLILESASTNQTSMYLCASSGSTLGANVLTFGAGSRLTVL.

V usage is TRBV6-5 and J usage is TRBJ1-3, with 10 bases aligning to TRBD1. The CDR3 totals 15 residues. Germline V gene sequence: CDR1 MNHEY, CDR2 SVGAGI. The V gene end was trimmed by 6 bases and the J gene end by 3 bases; junction bases not matched to a gene: 5. CDR3 coding DNA: TGTGCCAGCAGACGGGACAGGGGTTATGGAAACACCATATATTTT. Residues: CASRRDRGYGNTIYF.

The rearrangement uses TRBV28 and TRBJ2-7, with 11 positions matching TRBD2. CDR1 is MDHEN and CDR2 is SYDVKM in the germline V gene. The CDR3 length is 15 residues. J lost 1 base, V lost 6 bases, and 5 bases had no gene match. The CDR3 DNA reads TGTGCCAGCAGCGTCGGGACTAGCGGATCCTACGAGCAGTACTTC. It specifies CASSVGTSGSYEQYF.

Points on this clone: Different DNA sequences within this sample yield the same CDR3. The chain combines TRBV6-1 with TRBJ2-7; the D is unclear. V was cut by 6 bases and J by 0 bases, with 9 bases left in between. Germline-derived CDR1 and CDR2 are MNHNS and SASEGT. This CDR3 is 13 amino acids long. The CDR3 nucleotides are TGTGCCAGCAGGCGCGGAAGCTCCTACGAGCAGTACTTC. Its translation: CASRRGSSYEQYF.

Details on this clone: Different DNA sequences within this sample yield the same CDR3. The chain recombines TRBV27 with TRBJ1-4, with 7 bases fitting TRBD1. The V gene's germline CDR1 is MNHEY and CDR2 SMNVEV (reference sequence). V was clipped by 6 bases and J by 2 bases; unmatched bases: 3. The CDR3 runs to 14 residues. CDR3 DNA sequence: TGTGCCAGCAGCGGGACAGCTACTAATGAAAAACTGTTTTTT. Its protein is CASSGTATNEKLFF.

This sequence joins TRBV2 and TRBJ2-4; TRBD1 might be the D (6 bases). Germline V gives CDR1 SNHLY, CDR2 FYNNEI. Deletions cut 6 bases from V and 2 bases from J, with 17 bases between. The CDR3 covers 16 residues. The CDR3 here is CASSLGRTDTKNIQYF. CDR3 nucleotides: TGTGCCAGCAGCCTTGGCCGGACAGACACCAAAAACATTCAGTACTTC.

V is TRBV10-3 and J is TRBJ2-7; D unclear. The V end was cut by 4 bases, the J end by 3 bases, with 13 bases between. The CDR3 is made up of 14 amino acids. Germline V lookup: CDR1 ENHRY, CDR2 SYGVKD. This chain's CDR3 is CAISGGQTFYEQYF. DNA of the CDR3: TGTGCCATCAGTGGCGGTCAGACCTTCTACGAGCAGTACTTC.

Notes on this clone: The same CDR3 arises from other DNA sequences in this sample as well. The V gene is TRBV6-5, the J gene TRBJ2-3; D unclear. Trimming took off 0 bases at V and 0 bases at J, with 7 bases between the two ends. The CDR3 is made up of 15 amino acids. Germline V gives CDR1 MNHEY, CDR2 SVGAGI. The CDR3 loop reads CASSYSGTSTDTQYF. The DNA for the CDR3 is TGTGCCAGCAGTTACTCTGGAACTAGCACAGATACGCAGTATTTT.

The rearrangement links TRBV9 to TRBJ1-3; TRBD1 is a possible D gene (5 bases). The CDR3 is 15 residues long. Trimming shortened V by 4 bases and J by 7 bases, and 18 bases separated the two germline ends. Looked up from germline, CDR1 is SGDLS and CDR2 is YYNGEE. In DNA, the CDR3 is TGTGCCAGCAGCCAAGACGTGACAGTTCGGAACACCATATATTTT. This translates into CASSQDVTVRNTIYF.

CDR3 sequence: CASSDGGRGIVGLETQYF. CDR3 nucleotide sequence: TGTGCCAGCAGTGATGGAGGCAGGGGGATAGTGGGGCTAGAGACCCAGTACTTC. The V and J genes are TRBV6-1 and TRBJ2-5, with 7 nucleotides matching TRBD1. The J segment lost 4 bases and the V segment lost 3 bases, leaving 17 bases of the junction unmatched. Germline V gene sequence: CDR1 MNHNS, CDR2 SASEGT. The CDR3 totals 18 residues.

CDR3 loop: CASSLGLARGLEQYF. DNA of the CDR3: TGCGCCAGCAGCTTGGGTCTAGCGCGAGGCCTCGAGCAGTACTTC. The V gene is TRBV5-1, the J gene TRBJ2-7; perhaps TRBD2 as D (6 bases). The CDR3 consists of 15 residues. Trimming left V 0 bases short and J 6 bases short, with 16 bases between. Germline V gives CDR1 SGHRS, CDR2 YFSETQ.

The chain couples TRBV9 to TRBJ2-3; D call uncertain. The CDR3 spans 13 residues. Germline V gene sequence: CDR1 SGDLS, CDR2 YYNGEE. V lost 3 bases and J 2 bases, leaving 7 bases between the germline ends. CDR3 residues: CASSGSVTDTQYF. CDR3 DNA sequence: TGTGCCAGCAGCGGGAGCGTCACAGATACGCAGTATTTT.

This clone showed up just once. The chain has TRBV28 and TRBJ1-1, with 8 bases lining up with TRBD1. This CDR3 comprises 14 residues. The germline CDR1 and CDR2 sequences are MDHEN and SYDVKM. V lost 2 bases to trimming and J lost 8 bases; unmatched junction nucleotides: 7. CDR3 sequence reads: CASSLGTGHREAFF. The CDR3 DNA sequence: TGTGCCAGCAGTTTAGGGACAGGCCATAGAGAAGCTTTCTTT.

The V gene is TRBV2, the J gene TRBJ2-7; 8 nucleotides align to TRBD2. CDR1 and CDR2 from the germline V gene are SNHLY and FYNNEI. Trimming at V came to 3 bases and at J to 5 bases, leaving 9 bases not matched to a gene. This CDR3 has 15 amino acids. For the CDR3, the DNA is TGTGCCAGCAGTGATATAAGCGGGAGTTTTGACGAGCAGTACTTC. It translates to CASSDISGSFDEQYF.

The V call is TRBV11-2, the J call TRBJ2-1, with 8 nucleotides matching TRBD2. The CDR3 is 18 residues long. Germline lookup yields CDR1 SGHAT and CDR2 FQNNGV. With 1 base clipped from V and 0 bases from J, the junction kept 8 bases outside the gene matches. This CDR3 is CASSLARGTSTSYNEQFF. DNA for the CDR3: TGTGCCAGCAGCTTAGCCCGCGGGACTAGTACCTCCTACAATGAGCAGTTCTTC.

This clone was observed a single time. Other DNA sequences in this specimen translate into the identical CDR3. The chain is built from TRBV6-5 and TRBJ2-7; D not certain. Germline V gives CDR1 MNHEY, CDR2 SVGAGI. The V and J ends lost 5 bases and 0 bases respectively, with 8 bases between them. The CDR3 totals 13 residues. The CDR3 here is CASSLGLSYEQYF. CDR3 nucleotides: TGTGCCAGCAGTCTTGGGCTCTCCTACGAGCAGTACTTC.

This clone was seen only once. The chain couples TRBV27 to TRBJ2-5, with D possibly being TRBD2 (7 bases). Deletions cut 3 bases from V and 5 bases from J, with 22 bases between. CDR3 size: 17 residues. CDR1 MNHEY and CDR2 SMNVEV come from the germline V gene (reference sequence). The CDR3 DNA reads TGTGCCAGCAGTTTGGAGGGGGGGAGGGCCCGAGGGGAGACCCAGTACTTC. It yields the protein CASSLEGGRARGETQYF.

This rearrangement joins TRBV5-6 to TRBJ1-1, with 10 bases that match TRBD1. This CDR3 region has 16 residues. Per germline, CDR1 SGHDT and CDR2 YYEEEE. V trimming: 4 bases; J trimming: 2 bases; junction bases outside the gene matches: 8. As DNA, the CDR3 is TGTGCCAGCAGCCCCGGGACAGGGGAAGGAAACACTGAAGCTTTCTTT. Protein product: CASSPGTGEGNTEAFF.

This chain links TRBV4-3 with TRBJ2-2, with D possibly being TRBD2 (6 bases). The CDR3 length is 16 residues. The germline V gene encodes CDR1 LGHNA and CDR2 YSLEER. Trimming shortened V by 3 bases and J by 3 bases, and 14 bases separated the two germline ends. The CDR3: CASSQPLAIHTGELFF. DNA of the CDR3: TGCGCCAGCAGCCAGCCTCTAGCGATACACACCGGGGAGCTGTTTTTT.

This chain links TRBV10-3 with TRBJ1-1; D might be TRBD1 (6 bases). The CDR3 sequence is 14 residues long. CDR1 ENHRY and CDR2 SYGVKD come from the germline V gene. Trimming stripped 6 bases from V and 1 base from J, with 12 bases between. CDR3 coding DNA: TGTGCCATCAGCCCCACGACAGGGAACACTGAAGCTTTCTTT. It encodes CAISPTTGNTEAFF.

This clone was counted only a few times. V usage is TRBV11-3 and J usage is TRBJ1-1; the D is unclear. V was pared by 5 bases and J by 11 bases, with 12 bases between. Germline loops: CDR1 SGHNT, CDR2 YENEEA. This CDR3 is 11 amino acids long. CDR3 in DNA: TGTGCCAGCAGCCCCCGAGGGCGGGCTTTCTTT. Translation: CASSPRGRAFF.

This chain joins TRBV5-5 and TRBJ1-2, with 10 nucleotides matching TRBD1. Looked up from germline, CDR1 is SGHKS and CDR2 is YYEKEE (reference sequence). The CDR3 spans 15 residues. Trimming took 4 bases from V and 4 from J; bases not matched to a gene: 7. In DNA form, the CDR3 reads TGTGCCAGCAGCGCCCGACAGGGGGCGATCTATGGCTACACCTTC. It yields the protein CASSARQGAIYGYTF.

The chain recombines TRBV7-8 with TRBJ1-1, with 8 positions matching TRBD1. The CDR3 runs 15 residues. Germline lookup yields CDR1 SGHVS and CDR2 FQNEAQ. The junction had 9 bases not matched to a gene; V was cut back by 5 bases and J by 4 bases. CDR3: CASSASDRAPTEAFF. The CDR3, as DNA: TGTGCCAGCAGCGCCTCGGACAGGGCCCCCACTGAAGCTTTCTTT.